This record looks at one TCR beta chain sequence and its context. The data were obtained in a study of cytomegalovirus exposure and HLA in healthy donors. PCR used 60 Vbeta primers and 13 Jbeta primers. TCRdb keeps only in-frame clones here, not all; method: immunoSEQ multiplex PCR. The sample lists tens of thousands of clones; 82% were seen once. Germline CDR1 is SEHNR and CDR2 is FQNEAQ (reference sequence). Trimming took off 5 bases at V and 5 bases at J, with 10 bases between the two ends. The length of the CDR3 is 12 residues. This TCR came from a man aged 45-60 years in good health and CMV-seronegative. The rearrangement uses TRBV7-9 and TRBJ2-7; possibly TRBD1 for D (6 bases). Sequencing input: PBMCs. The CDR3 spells CASSPQGDEQYF. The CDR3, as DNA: TGTGCCAGCAGCCCACAGGGTGACGAGCAGTACTTC.